The rows below give T cell receptor beta chains drawn from one sample of a study of T cell clones after liver transplantation. Sequencing used immunoSEQ multiplex PCR; TCRdb keeps in-frame clones, though not all of them. The data hold some 15,000 clones, with around 82% observed a single time. The specimen comprised CD8+ T cells from blood, sampled approximately 50 months after liver transplant. The receptors originated from a human patient who received a liver transplant. The graft donor may be the source of some T cells. Each CDR3 is given with its conserved first and last residue. The D gene is left open where the match is weak. Rows may omit the clone size; those that give it use once, few, many or a size class.

J gene	clone size	D gene	V gene	CDR3 protein	CDR3 DNA
TRBJ1-2	NA	NA	TRBV10-3	CAISESSQGWNGYTF	TGTGCCATCAGTGAGTCCAGTCAGGGGTGGAATGGCTACACCTTC
TRBJ2-1	NA	TRBD2	TRBV19	CASSIANLAGPYNEQFF	TGTGCCAGTAGTATAGCTAACCTAGCGGGGCCCTACAATGAGCAGTTCTTC
TRBJ2-7	NA	NA	TRBV4-1	CASSPDPAEGEQYF	TGCGCCAGCAGCCCAGACCCAGCTGAGGGAGAGCAGTACTTC
TRBJ1-1	NA	NA	TRBV7-3	CASSPTDTLNTEAFF	TGTGCCAGCAGCCCGACAGACACCCTGAACACTGAAGCTTTCTTT
TRBJ2-3	NA	NA	TRBV27	CASSPWRGAPTTDTQYF	TGTGCCAGCAGTCCGTGGAGGGGGGCGCCTACGACAGATACGCAGTATTTT
TRBJ1-1	NA	NA	TRBV6-6	CASSYSTSGNTEAFF	TGTGCCAGCAGTTACTCGACGTCAGGGAACACTGAAGCTTTCTTT
TRBJ2-3	NA	NA	TRBV7-3	CASSPGGTDTQYF	TGTGCCAGCAGCCCAGGGGGCACAGATACGCAGTATTTT
TRBJ2-7	NA	TRBD1	TRBV6-6	CASMYRDREYEQYF	TGTGCCAGTATGTACCGGGACAGGGAGTACGAGCAGTACTTC
TRBJ2-1	once	NA	TRBV5-8	CASSSDWSSYNEQFF	TGTGCCAGCAGCTCGGACTGGAGCTCCTACAATGAGCAGTTCTTC
TRBJ1-5	NA	NA	TRBV9	CASSAHGQGPQHF	TGTGCCAGCAGTGCCCATGGTCAGGGGCCCCAGCATTTT
TRBJ2-7	NA	NA	TRBV13	CASSHTGYEQYF	TGTGCCAGCAGTCATACAGGGTACGAGCAGTACTTC
TRBJ1-4	NA	NA	TRBV12-2	CASRLSRDVEGDEKLFF	TGTGCAAGTCGCTTGTCCCGGGACGTAGAAGGGGATGAAAAACTGTTTTTT
TRBJ2-2	NA	TRBD1	TRBV19	CASSWGQGAIGELFF	TGTGCCAGTAGTTGGGGACAGGGGGCGATCGGGGAGCTGTTTTTT
TRBJ1-5	NA	NA	TRBV27	CASSLLGQPQHF	TGTGCCAGCAGTTTATTAGGTCAGCCCCAGCATTTT
TRBJ2-5	NA	NA	TRBV4-2	CASSPHYRVQETQYF	TGTGCCAGCAGCCCGCATTACAGGGTTCAAGAGACCCAGTACTTC
TRBJ2-1	NA	NA	TRBV5-4	CASSPGLFAFNEQFF	TGTGCCAGCAGCCCAGGACTCTTTGCCTTCAATGAGCAGTTCTTC
TRBJ2-7	NA	TRBD2	TRBV4-3	CASSQDKSGGAEGQYF	TGCGCCAGCAGCCAAGATAAAAGCGGGGGGGCCGAAGGGCAGTACTTC
TRBJ1-1	NA	NA	TRBV28	CASSLYRGQGNTEAFF	TGTGCCAGCAGTTTATATCGGGGGCAGGGGAACACTGAAGCTTTCTTT
TRBJ2-7	NA	NA	TRBV4-1	CASSRSEAHEQYF	TGCGCCAGCAGCCGATCAGAGGCGCACGAGCAGTACTTC
TRBJ2-7	NA	NA	TRBV4-1	CASSLLKQGPHEQYF	TGCGCCAGCAGCCTACTGAAACAGGGTCCCCACGAGCAGTACTTC
TRBJ2-1	NA	NA	TRBV27	CASSLYGGSKNEQFF	TGTGCCAGCAGTTTATATGGGGGGTCTAAAAATGAGCAGTTCTTC
TRBJ1-2	NA	NA	TRBV7-9	CASSLAMAQRNYGYTF	TGTGCCAGCAGCTTAGCGATGGCACAGCGAAACTATGGCTACACCTTC
TRBJ2-6	NA	TRBD1	TRBV5-1	CASSPWTGDSGANVLTF	TGCGCCAGCAGCCCCTGGACAGGGGACTCTGGGGCCAACGTCCTGACTTTC
TRBJ1-6	NA	NA	TRBV2	CASGGPLSPLHF	TGTGCCAGCGGTGGCCCACTTTCACCCCTCCACTTT
TRBJ2-1	few	NA	TRBV13	CASSFKYRFSVRNEQFF	TGTGCCAGCAGCTTTAAGTATAGGTTCAGCGTACGGAATGAGCAGTTCTTC
TRBJ2-1	NA	NA	TRBV6-5	CASSYPDYPFF	TGTGCCAGCAGTTATCCCGATTACCCGTTCTTC
TRBJ2-1	NA	TRBD1	TRBV27	CASRQGAFAFGQFF	TGTGCCAGCAGACAGGGGGCCTTTGCTTTTGGGCAGTTCTTC
TRBJ1-4	NA	TRBD1	TRBV9	CASSVAGGADEKLFF	TGTGCCAGCAGCGTCGCAGGGGGCGCGGATGAAAAACTGTTTTTT
TRBJ1-1	NA	NA	TRBV5-4	CASSSNVEAFF	TGTGCCAGCAGCTCTAATGTAGAAGCTTTCTTT
TRBJ2-7	NA	TRBD1	TRBV18	CASSPSGTGVHEQYF	TGTGCCAGCTCACCATCCGGGACAGGGGTTCACGAGCAGTACTTC
TRBJ2-4	once	TRBD2	TRBV27	CASSFPGGGSEVQAKNIQYF	TGTGCCAGCAGTTTCCCCGGGGGGGGTTCGGAGGTCCAAGCCAAAAACATTCAGTACTTC
TRBJ2-3	once	NA	TRBV9	CASSPLTGVDTQYF	TGTGCCAGCAGCCCACTGACTGGGGTAGATACGCAGTATTTT
TRBJ2-1	NA	TRBD2	TRBV6-5	CASRYPAAGGQDEQFF	TGTGCCAGCAGGTACCCCGCCGCGGGAGGGCAGGATGAGCAGTTCTTC
TRBJ1-5	NA	NA	TRBV6-1	CASSDRRFNQPQHF	TGTGCCAGCAGCGACAGGCGCTTCAATCAGCCCCAGCATTTT
TRBJ2-7	medium-sized	NA	TRBV7-9	CASSFRLSYEQYF	TGTGCCAGCAGCTTCCGACTCTCCTACGAGCAGTACTTC
TRBJ1-5	NA	TRBD1	TRBV4-1	CASSQERTGVGIQPQHF	TGCGCCAGCAGCCAAGAAAGGACAGGGGTAGGGATTCAGCCCCAGCATTTT
TRBJ2-7	NA	NA	TRBV4-1	CASGPDPAEGEQYF	TGCGCCAGCGGCCCAGACCCAGCTGAGGGAGAGCAGTACTTC
TRBJ2-7	NA	TRBD2	TRBV6-5	CASSPGGGEQYF	TGTGCCAGCAGCCCGGGGGGAGGCGAGCAGTACTTC
TRBJ2-1	NA	TRBD2	TRBV19	CASSTLAGLGNEQFF	TGTGCCAGTAGTACCTTAGCGGGACTGGGCAATGAGCAGTTCTTC
TRBJ2-5	NA	TRBD1	TRBV29-1	CSVDRTGGVRETQYF	TGCAGCGTTGATCGCACAGGGGGCGTAAGAGAGACCCAGTACTTC
TRBJ2-1	NA	NA	TRBV6-5	CASSWGLRHEQFF	TGTGCCAGCAGTTGGGGACTCCGTCATGAGCAGTTCTTC
TRBJ2-1	NA	NA	TRBV7-9	CASSPPFEQFF	TGTGCCAGCAGCCCGCCGTTTGAGCAGTTCTTC
TRBJ2-1	medium-sized	TRBD1	TRBV11-3	CASSSPTGDSYNEQFF	TGTGCCAGCAGCAGCCCTACAGGGGACTCCTACAATGAGCAGTTCTTC
TRBJ2-3	once	NA	TRBV19	CASSPFRGTDTQYF	TGTGCCAGTAGCCCTTTTAGAGGCACAGATACGCAGTATTTT
TRBJ2-3	NA	TRBD2	TRBV27	CASSLGTSGRKGDTQYF	TGTGCCAGCAGTTTAGGGACTAGCGGGAGGAAAGGAGATACGCAGTATTTT
TRBJ1-6	NA	NA	TRBV18	CASSPPSGNSPLHF	TGTGCCAGCTCACCACCGTCGGGGAATTCACCCCTCCACTTT
TRBJ1-4	NA	TRBD1	TRBV4-2	CASSQDHTGDEKLFF	TGTGCCAGCAGCCAAGATCATACAGGGGATGAAAAACTGTTTTTT
TRBJ1-1	NA	TRBD1	TRBV27	CASSLGTGGWTEAFF	TGTGCCAGCAGTTTAGGGACAGGGGGGTGGACTGAAGCTTTCTTT
TRBJ1-5	NA	TRBD1	TRBV6-6	CASSSGQEGNQPQHF	TGTGCCAGCAGTTCGGGACAGGAAGGCAATCAGCCCCAGCATTTT
TRBJ1-1	NA	NA	TRBV11-2	CASSARDRPGEAFF	TGTGCCAGCAGCGCCCGGGACCGGCCGGGTGAAGCTTTCTTT
TRBJ2-1	NA	NA	TRBV27	CASSLGITAPSSYNEQFF	TGTGCCAGCAGCCTCGGCATCACAGCCCCTAGCTCCTACAATGAGCAGTTCTTC
TRBJ1-2	NA	NA	TRBV7-2	CASSSRTDGYTF	TGTGCCAGCAGCTCCCGGACCGATGGCTACACCTTC
TRBJ2-3	NA	NA	TRBV29-1	CSVPEWGIYSTDTQYF	TGCAGCGTCCCTGAATGGGGGATTTATAGCACAGATACGCAGTATTTT
TRBJ2-1	NA	NA	TRBV7-3	CASSLWGLSSYNEQFF	TGTGCCAGCAGCTTATGGGGTTTAAGCTCCTACAATGAGCAGTTCTTC
TRBJ1-1	NA	NA	TRBV5-1	CASSLDLKGLGAFF	TGCGCCAGCAGCTTAGATTTAAAGGGGCTTGGGGCTTTCTTT
TRBJ1-6	once	NA	TRBV4-1	CASSQLPGLGGNSPLHF	TGCGCCAGCAGCCAATTGCCGGGCCTCGGGGGTAATTCACCCCTCCACTTT
TRBJ2-7	NA	NA	TRBV6-5	CASSYSPTSSVDEQYF	TGTGCCAGCAGTTACTCCCCGACTAGTTCCGTGGACGAGCAGTACTTC
TRBJ2-1	NA	NA	TRBV7-8	CASSLKRVPYNEQFF	TGTGCCAGCAGCTTGAAAAGGGTTCCCTACAATGAGCAGTTCTTC